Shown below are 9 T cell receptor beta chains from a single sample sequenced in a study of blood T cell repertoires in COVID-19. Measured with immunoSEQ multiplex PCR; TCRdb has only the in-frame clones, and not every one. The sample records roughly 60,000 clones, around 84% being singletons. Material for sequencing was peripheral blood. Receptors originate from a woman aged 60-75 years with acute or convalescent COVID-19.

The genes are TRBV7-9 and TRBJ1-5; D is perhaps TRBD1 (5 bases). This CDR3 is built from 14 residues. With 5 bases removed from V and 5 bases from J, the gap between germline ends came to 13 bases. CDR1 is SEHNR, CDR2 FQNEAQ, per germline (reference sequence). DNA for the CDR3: TGTGCCAGCAGCGGGGACTTCAGGGATCAGCCCCAGCATTTT. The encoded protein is CASSGDFRDQPQHF.

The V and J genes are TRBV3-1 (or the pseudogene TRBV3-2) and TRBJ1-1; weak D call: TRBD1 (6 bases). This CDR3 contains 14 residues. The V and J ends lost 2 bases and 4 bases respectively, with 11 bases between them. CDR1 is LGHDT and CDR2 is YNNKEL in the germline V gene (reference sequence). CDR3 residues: CASSQNRVSTEAFF. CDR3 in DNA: TGTGCCAGCAGCCAAAACAGGGTAAGCACTGAAGCTTTCTTT.

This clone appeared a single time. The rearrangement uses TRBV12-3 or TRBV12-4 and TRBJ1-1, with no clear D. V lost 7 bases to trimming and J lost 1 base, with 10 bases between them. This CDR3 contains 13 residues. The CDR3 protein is CASTAQRNTEAFF. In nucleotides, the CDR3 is TGTGCCAGCACTGCACAGAGGAACACTGAAGCTTTCTTT.

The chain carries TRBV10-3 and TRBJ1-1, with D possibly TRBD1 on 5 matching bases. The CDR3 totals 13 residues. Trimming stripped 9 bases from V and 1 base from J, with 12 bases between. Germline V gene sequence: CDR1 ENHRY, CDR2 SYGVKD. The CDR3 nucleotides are TGTGCCATTCGTTCAGGGAAGAACACTGAAGCTTTCTTT. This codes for CAIRSGKNTEAFF.

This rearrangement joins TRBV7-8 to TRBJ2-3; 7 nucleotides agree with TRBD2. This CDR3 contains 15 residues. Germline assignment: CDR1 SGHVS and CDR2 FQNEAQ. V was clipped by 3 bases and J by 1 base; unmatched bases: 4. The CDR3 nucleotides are TGTGCCAGCAGCTTTGGGGCGGGGGGCACAGATACGCAGTATTTT. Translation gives CASSFGAGGTDTQYF.

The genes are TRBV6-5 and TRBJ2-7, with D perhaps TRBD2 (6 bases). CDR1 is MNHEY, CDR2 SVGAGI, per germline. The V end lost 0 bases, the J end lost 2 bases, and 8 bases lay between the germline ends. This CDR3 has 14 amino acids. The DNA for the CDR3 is TGTGCCAGCAGTTACTCGACTAGGGCCTACGAGCAGTACTTC. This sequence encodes CASSYSTRAYEQYF.

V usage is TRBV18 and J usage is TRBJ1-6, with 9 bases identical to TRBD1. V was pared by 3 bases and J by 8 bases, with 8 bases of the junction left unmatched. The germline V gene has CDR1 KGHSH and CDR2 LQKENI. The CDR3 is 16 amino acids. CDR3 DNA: TGTGCCAGCTCACCTTCAGGACAGGGGAGTGATTCACCCCTCCACTTT. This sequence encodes CASSPSGQGSDSPLHF.

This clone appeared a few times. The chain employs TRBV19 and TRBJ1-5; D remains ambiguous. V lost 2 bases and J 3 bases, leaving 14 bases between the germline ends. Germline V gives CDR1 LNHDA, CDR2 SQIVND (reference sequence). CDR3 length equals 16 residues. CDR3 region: CASSIIGRTINQPQHF. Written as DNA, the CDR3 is TGTGCCAGTAGTATAATAGGCCGGACTATCAATCAGCCCCAGCATTTT.

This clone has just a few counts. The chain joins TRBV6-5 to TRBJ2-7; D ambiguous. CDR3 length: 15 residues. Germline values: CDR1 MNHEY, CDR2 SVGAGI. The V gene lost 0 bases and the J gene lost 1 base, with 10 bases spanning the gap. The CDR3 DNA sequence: TGTGCCAGCAGTTACTCTGAGACACAATCCTACGAGCAGTACTTC. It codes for CASSYSETQSYEQYF.